This T cell receptor (beta chain) is drawn from a study of cytotoxic CD8 clonotypes in ibrutinib-treated CLL. Sequencing sought depths of 1 in 200,000 to 1 in 1 million T cells. Some clones are missing from TCRdb's copy, which holds only in-frame ones; the method was immunoSEQ multiplex PCR. Here the sample spans fewer than 300,000 clones, roughly 76% being singletons. Study results and caveats: T-cell clonality at baseline went above that of age-matched healthy donors and rose and fell with circulating CD8+ T-cell counts.

A note on this clone: Its cognate antigen is unknown.

The clonotype originates from a human donor with chronic lymphocytic leukemia. Sequencing was performed on PBMCs, taken at disease progression, from a patient treated with ibrutinib.

CDR3 residues: CASSLRLMGVNQPQHF. The CDR3 region has the DNA TGTGCCAGCAGCCTCAGACTAATGGGTGTAAATCAGCCCCAGCATTTT. This chain joins TRBV13 and TRBJ1-5; no definite D call. The CDR3 is 16 amino acids. V dropped 5 bases and J dropped 4 bases, with 18 bases sitting between them. CDR1 PRHDT and CDR2 FYEKMQ come from the germline V gene (reference sequence).